These 27 T cell receptor beta chains were all obtained from the same sample, sequenced in a study of blood T cell repertoires in COVID-19. The repertoire was sequenced with immunoSEQ multiplex PCR; TCRdb's copy has only in-frame clones and lacks some. The table records around 65,000 clones, around 80% of them present only once. The sequenced sample consisted of peripheral blood. The source of these receptors is a woman older than 75 with active or convalescent COVID-19.

This sequence joins TRBV7-9 and TRBJ1-2; 7 bases fit TRBD1. The CDR3 extends over 13 amino acids. CDR1 is SEHNR and CDR2 is FQNEAQ in the germline V gene (reference sequence). The V and J ends lost 5 bases and 13 bases, in that order; junction bases with no gene match: 13. CDR3 in DNA: TGTGCCAGCAGCCCTGGCTCGGGACAGAGAACCACCTTC. Its translation: CASSPGSGQRTTF. Using reference TRBV7-9 and TRBJ1-2 for the parts outside the CDR3, the full variable domain is DTGVSQNPRHKITKRGQNVTFRCDPISEHNRLYWYRQTLGQGPEFLTYFQNEAQLEKSRLLSDRFSAERPKGSFSTLEIQRTEQGDSAMYLCASSPGSGQRTTFGSGTRLTVV.

The gene calls are TRBV7-6 and TRBJ2-3, with D perhaps matching TRBD1 (6 bases). The CDR3 spans 13 residues. The V end lost 4 bases, the J end lost 3 bases, and 8 bases lay between the germline ends. The germline V gene has CDR1 SGHVS and CDR2 FNYEAQ. CDR3: CASSSQGTDTQYF. CDR3 nucleotide sequence: TGTGCCAGCAGCTCCCAGGGGACAGATACGCAGTATTTT.

The chain is built from TRBV9 and TRBJ1-5, with TRBD1 matching over 7 bases. Unmatched junction bases numbered 6, after V lost 3 bases and J lost 6 bases. The CDR3 contains 14 residues. Germline CDR1 SGDLS, CDR2 YYNGEE. CDR3 nucleotides: TGTGCCAGCAGCGCGACAGGGTTAAGTCAGCCCCAGCATTTT. Translating it yields CASSATGLSQPQHF. The variable domain in full, with the rest retrieved from reference TRBV9 and TRBJ1-5, is DSGVTQTPKHLITATGQRVTLRCSPRSGDLSVYWYQQSLDQGLQFLIQYYNGEERAKGNILERFSAQQFPDLHSELNLSSLELGDSALYFCASSATGLSQPQHFGDGTRLSIL.

The chain is built from TRBV30 and TRBJ1-1; D remains unclear. V was cut by 4 bases and J by 5 bases, with 14 bases left in between. The CDR3 totals 13 residues. Germline V gives CDR1 GTSNPN, CDR2 SVGIG (reference sequence). The CDR3 DNA follows: TGTGCCTGGAAAGCCAACGGGGATACTGAAGCTTTCTTT. Protein product: CAWKANGDTEAFF.

The rearrangement links TRBV21-1 to TRBJ1-1; the table's D call of TRBD1 was not tested on the DNA. TRBV21-1 is a pseudogene segment. The CDR3 is made up of 22 amino acids. The CDR3, as DNA: TGTGCCAGCAGCAAAGGAGATCCTTGGAGTCAGGACAGGGCCCAGATGAACACTGAAGCTTTCTTT. Translating it yields CASSKGDPWSQDRAQMNTEAFF.

CDR3 nucleotide sequence: TGTGCCACCAGTGGGAGCGACAGGGGGGACACAGATACGCAGTATTTT. It specifies CATSGSDRGDTDTQYF. The V gene is TRBV24-1, the J gene TRBJ2-3, with TRBD1 matching 9 bases. Germline CDR1 is KGHDR and CDR2 is SFDVKD. CDR3 length: 16 amino acids. With V trimmed by 5 bases and J by 2 bases, 7 bases remained unmatched.

The chain carries TRBV5-1 and TRBJ1-6; D not resolved. The V end lost 0 bases, the J end lost 7 bases, and 11 bases lay between the germline ends. The germline V gene encodes CDR1 SGHRS and CDR2 YFSETQ. The CDR3 extends over 15 amino acids. CDR3 protein: CASSLALRSNSPLHF. The DNA of the CDR3 is TGCGCCAGCAGCTTGGCCCTGAGAAGCAATTCACCCCTCCACTTT.

The CDR3 nucleotides read TGTGCCAGCAGAACCGGGAGAAGTGACTCTGGAAACACCATATATTTT. This sequence encodes CASRTGRSDSGNTIYF. V and J are TRBV6-6 and TRBJ1-3; D is unclear. CDR3 length: 16 amino acids. Germline V CDR1 and CDR2: MNHNY, SVGAGI (reference sequence). V shed 6 bases and J shed 0 bases, with 15 bases lying between them.

V and J are TRBV3-1 (or the pseudogene TRBV3-2) and TRBJ2-7; TRBD2 might be the D (5 bases). Trimming removed 5 bases from V and 7 bases from J, with 15 bases in between. Germline CDR1 is LGHDT and CDR2 is YNNKEL (reference sequence). CDR3 size: 13 residues. CDR3 coding DNA: TGTGCCAGCAGCTTTCCCGACACGGGGGAGCAGTACTTC. It specifies CASSFPDTGEQYF.

The chain couples TRBV6-1 to TRBJ2-3; TRBD2 agrees at 7 bases. The CDR3 totals 14 residues. V shed 0 bases, J shed 4 bases, and the junction held 1 base outside the gene matches. Per the germline V gene, CDR1 is MNHNS and CDR2 is SASEGT. The CDR3 region has the DNA TGTGCCAGCAGTGAAGCTGGGGGGGCAGATACGCAGTATTTT. Protein product: CASSEAGGADTQYF.

This clone occurred a few times. The rearrangement links TRBV15 to TRBJ2-2; TRBD1 is a possible D gene (6 bases). Germline values: CDR1 LNHNV, CDR2 YYDKDF (reference sequence). The CDR3 has 15 amino acids. V lost 5 bases to trimming and J lost 5 bases, with 15 bases between them. Here the CDR3 DNA reads TGTGCCACCAGCGTGCGGAAAGGGGGAACCGGGGAGCTGTTTTTT. This codes for CATSVRKGGTGELFF. The variable domain in full, completed from reference TRBV15 and TRBJ2-2, reads DAMVIQNPRYQVTQFGKPVTLSCSQTLNHNVMYWYQQKSSQAPKLLFHYYDKDFNNEADTPDNFQSRRPNTSFCFLDIRSPGLGDTAMYLCATSVRKGGTGELFFGEGSRLTVL.

This chain joins TRBV7-9 and TRBJ1-3, with TRBD1 matching 7 bases. The CDR3 runs to 15 residues. Per germline, CDR1 SEHNR and CDR2 FQNEAQ (reference sequence). V shed 8 bases and J 2 bases; nucleotides not matched to a gene: 9. CDR3 bases: TGTGCCAGCGCCTCCCCGACAGGGACTGGAAACACCATATATTTT. Translation gives CASASPTGTGNTIYF.

The chain combines TRBV7-3 with TRBJ2-5, with D possibly matching TRBD2 (5 bases). This CDR3 has 16 amino acids. V was trimmed by 5 bases and J by 1 base, leaving 17 bases between them. Germline V lookup: CDR1 SGHTA, CDR2 FQGTGA. The CDR3 coding sequence is TGTGCCAGCAGCCCGAGTCGGGCTAGCACCCAAGAGACCCAGTACTTC. This encodes CASSPSRASTQETQYF. Full variable domain (rest looked up from reference TRBV7-3 and TRBJ2-5): GAGVSQTPSNKVTEKGKYVELRCDPISGHTALYWYRQSLGQGPEFLIYFQGTGAADDSGLPNDRFFAVRPEGSVSTLKIQRTERGDSAVYLCASSPSRASTQETQYFGPGTRLLVL.

This sequence joins TRBV5-1 and TRBJ2-5; maybe TRBD2 (6 bases). Per germline, CDR1 SGHRS and CDR2 YFSETQ. The CDR3 totals 16 residues. The germline V and J ends were trimmed by 0 bases and 4 bases, with 16 bases remaining between them. The CDR3 bases are TGCGCCAGCAGCTTGGAAGGGATAGCGGAGGGAGAGACCCAGTACTTC. Amino acid sequence: CASSLEGIAEGETQYF.

Comments on this clone: Germline and junction disagree at one end, which may indicate a read error. The chain joins TRBV7-7 to TRBJ1-4, with D possibly being TRBD1 (5 bases). CDR1 is SSHAT, CDR2 FNYEAQ, per germline (reference sequence). This CDR3 has 13 amino acids. DNA of the CDR3: TGTGCTAGCAGCCCGACGCAGGGTGAAAAACTGTTTTTT. This translates into CASSPTQGEKLFF.

DNA for the CDR3: TGTGCCGGGCATGCGGGACGGTACACTGAAGCTTTCTTT. This sequence encodes CAGHAGRYTEAFF. This chain connects TRBV2 to TRBJ1-1; possible D gene TRBD1, 5 bases. The germline CDR1 and CDR2 sequences are SNHLY and FYNNEI. This CDR3 is built from 13 residues. V was shortened by 11 bases and J by 3 bases, with 16 bases between the two germline ends.

The chain joins TRBV5-1 to TRBJ2-5; the match to TRBD2 covers 11 bases. This CDR3 has 16 residues. CDR1 and CDR2 from the germline V gene are SGHRS and YFSETQ. J gave up 1 base and V 4 bases, and 6 bases lay outside the gene matches. DNA of the CDR3: TGCGCCAGCAGCCCTTCTAGCGGGGGGCTCCAAGAGACCCAGTACTTC. This translates into CASSPSSGGLQETQYF.

This clone turned up a few times. The gene calls are TRBV6-5 and TRBJ2-4, with TRBD2 matching 8 bases. V lost 4 bases to trimming and J lost 0 bases; unmatched junction nucleotides: 5. CDR3 length: 16 residues. Per the germline V gene, CDR1 is MNHEY and CDR2 is SVGAGI. This chain's CDR3 is CASSSPGLVAKNIQYF. The DNA of the CDR3 is TGTGCCAGCAGTTCGCCGGGACTAGTAGCCAAAAACATTCAGTACTTC.

The chain employs TRBV7-3 and TRBJ2-3, with 9 bases aligning to TRBD2. Germline CDR1 SGHTA, CDR2 FQGTGA. J gave up 0 bases and V 5 bases, and 6 bases lay outside the gene matches. There are 16 residues in the CDR3. The CDR3 loop is CASSLLAGDSTDTQYF. The CDR3 region has the DNA TGTGCCAGCAGCCTATTAGCGGGGGACAGCACAGATACGCAGTATTTT. The full variable domain, completed using reference TRBV7-3 and TRBJ2-3, is GAGVSQTPSNKVTEKGKYVELRCDPISGHTALYWYRQSLGQGPEFLIYFQGTGAADDSGLPNDRFFAVRPEGSVSTLKIQRTERGDSAVYLCASSLLAGDSTDTQYFGPGTRLTVL.

The chain uses TRBV12-3 or TRBV12-4 and TRBJ2-1; D call uncertain. The length of the CDR3 is 12 residues. With 3 bases removed from V and 3 bases from J, the gap between germline ends came to 3 bases. CDR3 in amino acids: CASSFIYNEQFF. The CDR3, as DNA: TGTGCCAGCAGTTTTATCTACAATGAGCAGTTCTTC.

CDR3 sequence reads: CASSHRVDIQYF. CDR3 bases: TGTGCCAGCAGCCACAGGGTAGACATTCAGTACTTC. V is TRBV7-9 and J is TRBJ2-4, with TRBD1 as a possible D gene (6 bases). V was pared by 5 bases and J by 8 bases, with 10 bases between. The CDR3 contains 12 residues. The germline V gene encodes CDR1 SEHNR and CDR2 FQNEAQ (reference sequence).

The chain recombines TRBV5-5 with TRBJ1-4, with 9 bases fitting TRBD1. The germline CDR1 and CDR2 sequences are SGHKS and YYEKEE (reference sequence). After removal of 4 bases from V and 5 bases from J, the junction contained 3 bases not matched to a gene. The CDR3 has 14 amino acids. The CDR3 DNA reads TGTGCCAGCAGCAGGACAGGGGAGAATGAAAAACTGTTTTTT. This sequence encodes CASSRTGENEKLFF.

This clone was seen more than once but under ten times. V usage is TRBV10-2 and J usage is TRBJ2-7; the D is unclear. V lost 8 bases and J lost 3, with 11 bases in between. CDR1 and CDR2 from the germline V gene are WSHSY and SAAADI. The CDR3 is 12 residues long. The CDR3 DNA sequence: TGCGCCAGCTCGGCAGGATACTACGAGCAGTACTTC. This translates into CASSAGYYEQYF.

This chain joins TRBV5-1 and TRBJ1-1; D is unresolved. V lost 4 bases to trimming and J lost 0 bases, with 7 bases between them. The length of the CDR3 is 13 residues. The V gene's germline CDR1 is SGHRS and CDR2 YFSETQ. Here the CDR3 DNA reads TGCGCCAGCAGCCTGACACTGAACACTGAAGCTTTCTTT. Protein: CASSLTLNTEAFF.

The rearrangement links TRBV15 to TRBJ2-3; D unresolved. Germline loops: CDR1 LNHNV, CDR2 YYDKDF (reference sequence). V lost 0 bases and J 1 base, leaving 5 bases between the germline ends. CDR3 size: 14 residues. The CDR3 spells CATSRDRGTDTQYF. Written as DNA, the CDR3 is TGTGCCACCAGCAGAGATCGTGGCACAGATACGCAGTATTTT.

V is TRBV27 and J is TRBJ1-4; D unclear. There are 15 residues in the CDR3. From germline, CDR1 is MNHEY and CDR2 SMNVEV (reference sequence). The V and J ends lost 2 bases and 5 bases respectively, with 12 bases between them. The CDR3 region is CASSLVAVGNEKLFF. CDR3 DNA: TGTGCCAGCAGTTTAGTGGCTGTCGGGAATGAAAAACTGTTTTTT.

V is TRBV2 and J is TRBJ2-7, with D possibly TRBD1 on 6 matching bases. V lost 6 bases and J lost 0, with 15 bases in between. CDR3 size: 15 residues. The V gene's germline CDR1 is SNHLY and CDR2 FYNNEI. CDR3 DNA sequence: TGTGCCAGCAGCGAGGACAGAACGAGCTCCTACGAGCAGTACTTC. It is translated as CASSEDRTSSYEQYF.